Presented here are 28 T cell receptor beta chains from one specimen sequenced in a study of CD8 T cells in Susac syndrome. Random hexamers primed reverse transcription of roughly 0.5 to 1 ug RNA. Each CDR3 protein gets one entry after TCRdb re-called the immunoSEQ multiplex PCR reads with MiXCR. The sample has roughly 150,000 distinct CDR3 sequences; 95% are singletons. Specimen: CD4+ T cells from PBMCs. The receptors shown here come from a human donor with Susac syndrome.

This chain connects TRBV6-5 to TRBJ1-6; no clear D. CDR3 length: 15 amino acids. Trimming took 6 bases from V and 10 from J, leaving 19 bases between them. Per germline, CDR1 MNHEY and CDR2 SVGAGI. The CDR3 region has the DNA TGTGCCAGCAGGCCCCAGGTTGCGGCTTACTCACCCCTCCACTTT. Amino acids: CASRPQVAAYSPLHF.

The chain joins TRBV6-5 to TRBJ2-1, with unresolved D. The CDR3 sequence is 12 residues long. Germline-derived CDR1 and CDR2 are MNHEY and SVGAGI. Trimming removed 7 bases at V and 4 bases at J, with 8 bases between. The CDR3 reads CASTSRYNEQFF. Here the CDR3 DNA reads TGTGCCAGCACCTCTAGGTACAATGAGCAGTTCTTC.

The V gene is TRBV19, the J gene TRBJ2-3; 13 bases map to TRBD2. CDR1 is LNHDA, CDR2 SQIVND, per germline (reference sequence). The V and J ends lost 6 bases and 5 bases, in that order; junction bases with no gene match: 11. CDR3 length: 17 residues. CDR3 coding DNA: TGTGCCAGTAGACACTCTACTAGCGGGGGGGCCCTAGATACGCAGTATTTT. This translates into CASRHSTSGGALDTQYF.

The J gene is TRBJ2-3, the V gene TRBV20-1; D might be TRBD1 (6 bases). CDR1 DFQATT and CDR2 SNEGSKA come from the germline V gene (reference sequence). The CDR3 totals 13 residues. V was clipped by 6 bases and J by 2 bases, with 12 bases between them. The CDR3 DNA is TGCAGTGCCCTGGGACACTCCACAGATACGCAGTATTTT. This encodes CSALGHSTDTQYF.

The chain is built from TRBV15 and TRBJ1-5, with D perhaps matching TRBD1 (6 bases). The V end was cut by 3 bases, the J end by 0 bases, with 12 bases between. Germline V gene data show CDR1 as LNHNV and CDR2 as YYDKDF (reference sequence). CDR3 length: 16 residues. The CDR3 coding sequence is TGTGCCACCAGCAGCCGCAGGGGACTTAGCAATCAGCCCCAGCATTTT. Translating it yields CATSSRRGLSNQPQHF.

The chain uses TRBV4-3 and TRBJ1-1, with a tentative D call TRBD1 (5 bases). The V end lost 0 bases, the J end lost 6 bases, and 8 bases lay between the germline ends. CDR1 LGHNA and CDR2 YSLEER come from the germline V gene. The CDR3 loop spans 13 amino acids. The CDR3 region is CASSQEGGAEAFF. The CDR3 nucleotides are TGCGCCAGCAGCCAAGAGGGGGGAGCTGAAGCTTTCTTT.

V and J are TRBV2 and TRBJ1-6, with D tentatively TRBD1 (5 bases). In germline, CDR1 is SNHLY, CDR2 FYNNEI. Trimming shortened V by 7 bases and J by 7 bases, and 17 bases separated the two germline ends. The CDR3 has 15 residues. CDR3 protein: CASIRETVINSPLHF. CDR3 nucleotides: TGTGCCAGCATCAGGGAGACAGTCATAAATTCACCCCTCCACTTT.

The genes are TRBV5-6 and TRBJ1-1; TRBD1 aligns across 11 bases. Germline CDR1 is SGHDT and CDR2 is YYEEEE. The trim removed 1 base at V and 6 bases at J, leaving 11 bases unmatched. CDR3 length: 17 amino acids. The CDR3 spells CASSLSGTGGNWAEAFF. Written as DNA, the CDR3 is TGTGCCAGCAGCTTGTCCGGGACAGGGGGGAATTGGGCTGAAGCTTTCTTT. Variable domain in full (rest from reference TRBV5-6 and TRBJ1-1): DAGVTQSPTHLIKTRGQQVTLRCSPKSGHDTVSWYQQALGQGPQFIFQYYEEEERQRGNFPDRFSGHQFPNYSSELNVNALLLGDSALYLCASSLSGTGGNWAEAFFGQGTRLTVV.

The chain recombines TRBV12-3 or TRBV12-4 with TRBJ1-5, with D uncertain. The V and J ends lost 1 base and 0 bases respectively, with 4 bases between them. The CDR3 runs to 14 residues. DNA of the CDR3: TGTGCCAGCAGTTTAGGGGCTAGCAATCAGCCCCAGCATTTT. This gives the protein CASSLGASNQPQHF.

This clonotype was observed a single time. The V and J genes are TRBV20-1 and TRBJ2-3; 8 bases line up with TRBD2. V was pared by 5 bases and J by 9 bases, with 13 bases of the junction left unmatched. Germline CDR1 DFQATT, CDR2 SNEGSKA (reference sequence). This CDR3 has 14 residues. The CDR3 region is CSALSLAGTFTQYF. In nucleotides, the CDR3 is TGCAGTGCTTTGTCTTTAGCGGGGACCTTCACGCAGTATTTT.

The chain links TRBV29-1 to TRBJ2-7; 8 nucleotides agree with TRBD1. The CDR3 has 14 residues. The germline V gene has CDR1 SQVTM and CDR2 ANQGSEA. With 2 bases clipped from V and 0 bases from J, the junction kept 3 bases outside the gene matches. CDR3: CSVEPGTGSYEQYF. CDR3 bases: TGCAGCGTTGAACCCGGGACAGGCTCCTACGAGCAGTACTTC.

This chain uses TRBV25-1 with TRBJ2-1; 9 bases map to TRBD1. V lost 1 base, J lost 5 bases, and 6 bases stayed unmatched. The germline gives CDR1 MGHDK, CDR2 SYGVNS. This CDR3 has 16 residues. For the CDR3, the DNA is TGTGCCAGCAGTGAATCTAGGACAGGGGCTAACAATGAGCAGTTCTTC. Translating it yields CASSESRTGANNEQFF.

The sample holds a few counts of this clonotype. The chain couples TRBV7-2 to TRBJ2-1; 9 bases are shared with TRBD1. Trimming cost V 5 bases and J 8 bases; bases outside gene matches: 4. The CDR3 runs to 13 residues. The V gene's germline CDR1 is SGHTA and CDR2 FQGNSA. CDR3 DNA: TGTGCCAGCAGCCGACAGGGGGGACATGAGCAGTTCTTC. Its translation: CASSRQGGHEQFF.

J is TRBJ1-5 and V is TRBV20-1, with D possibly matching TRBD1 (5 bases). CDR1 and CDR2 from the germline V gene are DFQATT and SNEGSKA (reference sequence). The CDR3 length is 15 residues. Trimming left V 5 bases short and J 2 bases short, with 16 bases between. The CDR3, as DNA: TGCAGTGCTGGACCCGAGCAGGGTGGCAATCAGCCCCAGCATTTT. Protein sequence: CSAGPEQGGNQPQHF.

This chain uses TRBV18 with TRBJ2-5; TRBD2 matches at 9 bases. V gave up 1 base and J gave up 2 bases; unmatched junction bases: 5. The length of the CDR3 is 16 residues. Germline V CDR1 and CDR2: KGHSH, LQKENI. The CDR3: CASSPLRGGLQETQYF. The CDR3 DNA follows: TGTGCCAGCTCACCACTGCGGGGGGGCCTACAAGAGACCCAGTACTTC.

The CDR3 DNA reads TGTGCCAGCAGCTTCAGGACGGTCTATGGCTACACCTTC. Translated: CASSFRTVYGYTF. This chain links TRBV7-9 with TRBJ1-2; D not certain. The CDR3 totals 13 residues. The germline gives CDR1 SEHNR, CDR2 FQNEAQ (reference sequence). Trimming left V 3 bases short and J 4 bases short, with 9 bases between. Looking up the rest from reference TRBV7-9 and TRBJ1-2 gives the full variable domain: DTGVSQNPRHKITKRGQNVTFRCDPISEHNRLYWYRQTLGQGPEFLTYFQNEAQLEKSRLLSDRFSAERPKGSFSTLEIQRTEQGDSAMYLCASSFRTVYGYTFGSGTRLTVV.

This chain uses TRBV14 with TRBJ2-5; 9 nucleotides agree with TRBD2. The CDR3 has 15 residues. The germline gives CDR1 SGHDN, CDR2 FVKESK. V lost 1 base, J lost 3 bases, and 3 bases stayed unmatched. This CDR3 reads CASSQVLAGKETQYF. DNA of the CDR3: TGTGCCAGCAGCCAAGTTCTAGCGGGGAAAGAGACCCAGTACTTC. The full variable domain, its missing parts supplied by reference TRBV14 and TRBJ2-5, is EAGVTQFPSHSVIEKGQTVTLRCDPISGHDNLYWYRRVMGKEIKFLLHFVKESKQDESGMPNNRFLAERTGGTYSTLKVQPAELEDSGVYFCASSQVLAGKETQYFGPGTRLLVL.

The gene calls are TRBV10-3 and TRBJ2-1; D might be TRBD2 (6 bases). V was clipped by 4 bases and J by 5 bases, with 12 bases between them. The CDR3 loop spans 14 amino acids. CDR1 is ENHRY, CDR2 SYGVKD, per germline. The CDR3 loop is CAISVNRRDNEQFF. In nucleotides, the CDR3 is TGTGCCATCAGTGTAAACAGGAGGGACAATGAGCAGTTCTTC.

Only one count was recorded for this clonotype. The V and J genes are TRBV29-1 and TRBJ2-2, with D perhaps matching TRBD1 (6 bases). The CDR3 runs to 13 residues. Germline CDR1 is SQVTM and CDR2 is ANQGSEA. V was clipped by 7 bases and J by 3 bases, with 12 bases between them. This CDR3 reads CSADTGYTGELFF. The CDR3 region has the DNA TGCAGCGCTGATACAGGGTACACCGGGGAGCTGTTTTTT.

The V call is TRBV2, the J call TRBJ1-2; perhaps TRBD1 as D (5 bases). V dropped 3 bases and J dropped 8 bases, with 10 bases sitting between them. Germline V gene data show CDR1 as SNHLY and CDR2 as FYNNEI. This CDR3 has 12 amino acids. CDR3 DNA: TGTGCCAGCAGTGAGCAGGGTGCCGGCTACACCTTC. Protein sequence: CASSEQGAGYTF.

V usage is TRBV5-1 and J usage is TRBJ2-1; 10 nucleotides line up with TRBD2. CDR3 size: 15 residues. J gave up 4 bases and V 2 bases, and 3 bases lay outside the gene matches. CDR1 and CDR2 (germline): SGHRS, YFSETQ. In nucleotides, the CDR3 is TGCGCCAGCAGCTTAGCGGGGGGGATGTACAATGAGCAGTTCTTC. It specifies CASSLAGGMYNEQFF. The full variable domain, rest sourced from reference TRBV5-1 and TRBJ2-1, is KAGVTQTPRYLIKTRGQQVTLSCSPISGHRSVSWYQQTPGQGLQFLFEYFSETQRNKGNFPGRFSGRQFSNSRSEMNVSTLELGDSALYLCASSLAGGMYNEQFFGPGTRLTVL.

This sequence joins TRBV14 and TRBJ2-6; perhaps TRBD1 as D (6 bases). The CDR3 runs 18 residues. The germline CDR1 and CDR2 sequences are SGHDN and FVKESK. V lost 4 bases, J lost 2 bases, and 18 bases lay in between. Here the CDR3 reads CASSRTQGWGPGANVLTF. CDR3 coding DNA: TGTGCCAGCAGCCGGACACAGGGATGGGGCCCTGGGGCCAACGTCCTGACTTTC.

This chain connects TRBV7-2 to TRBJ1-5, with 7 bases identical to TRBD1. This CDR3 region has 15 residues. The germline gives CDR1 SGHTA, CDR2 FQGNSA. V lost 0 bases and J lost 6; bases outside the gene matches: 5. This CDR3 is CASSLAPGGGQPQHF. The CDR3 region has the DNA TGTGCCAGCAGCTTAGCGCCAGGGGGAGGTCAGCCCCAGCATTTT.

This clonotype came up once. V usage is TRBV12-3 or TRBV12-4 and J usage is TRBJ2-1; D possibly matches TRBD1 or TRBD2 (6 bases each). The CDR3 contains 15 residues. V was pared by 7 bases and J by 6 bases, with 19 bases between. The CDR3 protein is CASTRGLTKANEQFF. DNA for the CDR3: TGTGCCAGCACCCGGGGGCTTACCAAGGCCAATGAGCAGTTCTTC.

The rearrangement uses TRBV7-3 and TRBJ2-2, with 9 bases identical to TRBD1. This CDR3 spans 16 amino acids. Trimming cost V 1 base and J 5 bases; bases outside gene matches: 5. Germline CDR1 is SGHTA and CDR2 is FQGTGA. CDR3 bases: TGTGCCAGCAGCTTAAGGGGACAGGGCTTGACCGGGGAGCTGTTTTTT. Protein: CASSLRGQGLTGELFF.

V usage is TRBV5-7 and J usage is TRBJ2-5, with a weak D call TRBD1 (5 bases). TRBV5-7 is assigned to the ORF class and has an uncertain function. CDR3 size: 12 residues. The ends were cut back, 7 bases at V and 1 base at J, with 8 bases in the middle. The CDR3 DNA reads as TGTGCCAGCCACAGGTGCCAAGAGACCCAGTACTTC. Protein sequence: CASHRCQETQYF.

The chain combines TRBV2 with TRBJ2-7; 8 positions agree with TRBD1. The V segment lost 7 bases and the J segment 4 bases; nucleotides outside the gene matches: 6. This CDR3 comprises 13 residues. The germline gives CDR1 SNHLY, CDR2 FYNNEI. The CDR3: CASKEDRVYEQYF. The CDR3 coding sequence is TGTGCCAGCAAGGAGGACAGGGTGTACGAGCAGTACTTC.

J is TRBJ1-1 and V is TRBV29-1; no reliable D call. Germline loops: CDR1 SQVTM, CDR2 ANQGSEA. The V and J ends lost 1 base and 3 bases respectively, with 12 bases between them. The CDR3 loop spans 14 amino acids. The CDR3, as DNA: TGCAGCGTTGAAGCCCGGGCCTCGGACACTGAAGCTTTCTTT. Translated: CSVEARASDTEAFF.